This record covers a single T cell receptor beta chain. No antigen is known for it. Germline V gene data show CDR1 as MNHEY and CDR2 as SVGAGI. Trimming left V 0 bases short and J 0 bases short, with 7 bases between. The CDR3 length is 15 residues. This record comes from a study of cytomegalovirus exposure and HLA in healthy donors. Points from the study as a whole: The authors listed 164 TCR beta chains as cytomegalovirus-associated. About 90% or about 30% of the time was how often most TCR beta V segments were productive, according to an earlier analysis. Sequences of the TCR beta chain were said to predict the HLA-A and HLA-B alleles of most subjects accurately.

In the PCR, 60 Vbeta and 13 Jbeta primers were used. Libraries were prepared by immunoSEQ multiplex PCR; TCRdb keeps only in-frame clonotypes and omits some of them. This sample carries about 200,000 clones, approximately 80% of them seen once, and the ten largest clones take about 1.4%. The rearrangement uses TRBV6-5 and TRBJ2-3; D not resolved. The sample taken for sequencing was PBMCs. The origin of this receptor is a girl between 10 and 17 years old in good health and CMV-seronegative. CDR3 loop: CASSYSEYSTDTQYF. The CDR3 DNA reads as TGTGCCAGCAGTTACTCTGAGTACAGCACAGATACGCAGTATTTT.